Described below is a single T cell receptor (beta chain) sequence and its context. Documented treatment: some 20 received Ad26.COV2.S at low or high dose, single or two shots; about 5 received placebo; per-sample allocation not given. Collection of the samples took place on day 63 after the first injection of vaccine or placebo. The source of the sample is a study of Ad26.COV2.S vaccination and SARS-CoV-2 variants. The V end lost 0 bases, the J end lost 2 bases, and 5 bases lay between the germline ends. The CDR3 runs to 13 residues. Germline values: CDR1 ENHRY, CDR2 SYGVKD. The repertoire was sequenced with immunoSEQ multiplex PCR; TCRdb's copy has only in-frame clones and lacks some. The repertoire holds some 290,000 clones, with approximately 86% as singletons.

The receptor was isolated from a person aged 18 to 65 who received the Ad26.COV2.S COVID-19 vaccine or a placebo. Sample: peripheral blood, taken in a trial of Ad26.COV2.S vaccine versus placebo. The chain employs TRBV10-3 and TRBJ2-7; D is ambiguous. CDR3 sequence: CAISESWTYEQYF. The CDR3 region has the DNA TGTGCCATCAGTGAGTCCTGGACCTACGAGCAGTACTTC.